This T cell receptor beta chain comes out of a study of regulatory T cells in long-lasting Graves disease. V shed 8 bases and J 6 bases; nucleotides not matched to a gene: 9. CDR1 is MNHEY, CDR2 SMNVEV, per germline (reference sequence). This CDR3 has 15 residues. With iRepertoire HTBI primers and Arm-PCR of CDR3 regions, TCR beta libraries were built. From the multiplex PCR reads, TCRdb called clonotypes with MiXCR, one entry per CDR3 protein. This sample has around 500,000 distinct CDR3 sequences, with 13% found just once. Noted time point: newly diagnosed GD, antithyroid drugs for less than 3 months. The TCR library was prepared using RNA isolated from PBMCs. In this sample, this clonotype turned up many times. This sample also belongs to another study, concerning T cells in Graves' hyperthyroidism and ophthalmopathy.

The V and J genes are TRBV27 and TRBJ2-2, with 10 positions matching TRBD2. Here the sequenced sample was peripheral blood mononuclear cells (PBMCs), taken at new diagnosis, from a patient treated with antithyroid drugs. This TCR was recovered from a man aged 25-45 years with Graves disease. The CDR3 protein is CASRELAGVPGELFF. Here the CDR3 DNA reads TGTGCCAGCCGGGAGCTAGCGGGAGTCCCCGGGGAGCTGTTTTTT.